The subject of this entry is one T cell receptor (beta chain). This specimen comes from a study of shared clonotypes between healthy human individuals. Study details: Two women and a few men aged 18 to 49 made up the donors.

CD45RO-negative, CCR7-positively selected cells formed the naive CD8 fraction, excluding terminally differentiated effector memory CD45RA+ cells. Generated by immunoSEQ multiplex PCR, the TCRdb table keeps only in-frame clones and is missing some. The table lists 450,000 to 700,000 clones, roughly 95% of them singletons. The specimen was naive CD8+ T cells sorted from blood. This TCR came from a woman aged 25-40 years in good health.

The CDR3 DNA sequence: TGTGCCAGCAGCCTTCGTGTGGGGGGCAGGGAGCAGTACTTC. Translation gives CASSLRVGGREQYF. V gene TRBV13 combines with J gene TRBJ2-7; D is tentatively TRBD1 or TRBD2 (6 bases each). This CDR3 comprises 14 residues. V was clipped by 5 bases and J by 7 bases, with 18 bases between them. Per the germline V gene, CDR1 is PRHDT and CDR2 is FYEKMQ (reference sequence).